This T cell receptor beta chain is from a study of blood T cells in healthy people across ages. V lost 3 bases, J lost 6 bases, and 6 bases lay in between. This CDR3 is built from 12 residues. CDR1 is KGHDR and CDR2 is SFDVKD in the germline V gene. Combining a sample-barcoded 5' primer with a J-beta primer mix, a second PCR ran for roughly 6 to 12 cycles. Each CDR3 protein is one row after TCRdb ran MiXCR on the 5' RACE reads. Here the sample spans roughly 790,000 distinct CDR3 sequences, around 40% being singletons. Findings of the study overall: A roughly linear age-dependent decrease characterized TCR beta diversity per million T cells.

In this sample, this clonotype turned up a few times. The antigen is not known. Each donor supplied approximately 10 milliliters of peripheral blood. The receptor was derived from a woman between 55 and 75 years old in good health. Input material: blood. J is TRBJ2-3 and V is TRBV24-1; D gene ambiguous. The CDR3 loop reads CATSDRLDTQYF. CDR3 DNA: TGTGCCACCAGTGATCGCCTGGATACGCAGTATTTT.